This entry features one T cell receptor beta chain sequence. The antigen is not known. This sample was included in a study of cytomegalovirus exposure and HLA in healthy donors. Findings and caveats of the study: Certain sequence variants were highly shared and formed a cluster, and this cluster was likely a sequencing artifact.

The germline V gene has CDR1 SNHLY and CDR2 FYNNEI. The CDR3 has 14 residues. V was clipped by 8 bases and J by 3 bases; unmatched bases: 9. Use of 60 Vbeta and 13 Jbeta primers characterized the PCR. Profiled with immunoSEQ multiplex PCR; TCRdb holds only in-frame clones, not every one. Of under 200,000 clones listed, around 77% are singletons. The sequence was obtained from a man between 60 and 75 years old in good health and CMV-seronegative. The chain is built from TRBV2 and TRBJ2-5; 7 bases agree with TRBD1. Source material: PBMCs. The CDR3 nucleotides are TGTGCCAGCCTCATCACGACAGGGAAAGAGACCCAGTACTTC. This sequence encodes CASLITTGKETQYF.